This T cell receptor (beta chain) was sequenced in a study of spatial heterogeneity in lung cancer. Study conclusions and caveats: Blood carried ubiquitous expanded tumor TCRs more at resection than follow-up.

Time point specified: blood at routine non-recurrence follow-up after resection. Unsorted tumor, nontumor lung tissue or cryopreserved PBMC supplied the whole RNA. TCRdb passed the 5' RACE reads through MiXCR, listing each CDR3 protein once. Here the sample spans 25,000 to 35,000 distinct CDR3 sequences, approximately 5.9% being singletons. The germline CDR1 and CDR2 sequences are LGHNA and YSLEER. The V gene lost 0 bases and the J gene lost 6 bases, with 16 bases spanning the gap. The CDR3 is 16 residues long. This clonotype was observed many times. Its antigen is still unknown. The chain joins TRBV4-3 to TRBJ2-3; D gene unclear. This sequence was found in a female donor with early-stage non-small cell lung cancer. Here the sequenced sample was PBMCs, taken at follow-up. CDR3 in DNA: TGCGCCAGCAGCCAAGATTCGGCAGTATTTTTGGATACGCAGTATTTT. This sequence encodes CASSQDSAVFLDTQYF.